This T cell receptor beta chain is from a study of T cells in Graves' hyperthyroidism and ophthalmopathy. The CDR3 length is 17 residues. V trimming: 1 base; J trimming: 0 bases; junction bases outside the gene matches: 9. The germline CDR1 and CDR2 sequences are SGHRS and YFSETQ. Amplified regions were TCR beta CDR3 sequences from RNA transcripts. The HTBI primer set was used in a first-round RT-PCR of the TCR CDR3. One entry per CDR3 protein results from TCRdb running MiXCR on the multiplex PCR reads. The sample contains 250,000 to 400,000 distinct CDR3 sequences, roughly 13% of which appear only once.

The source is a woman aged 40 to 55 with Graves' ophthalmopathy. This rearrangement joins TRBV5-1 to TRBJ2-5; 7 bases fit TRBD1. The sequencing input was blood. CDR3 in amino acids: CASSLTLTGTYQETQYF. CDR3 bases: TGCGCCAGCAGCTTGACCCTGACAGGGACGTACCAAGAGACCCAGTACTTC.